The 23 T cell receptor beta chains reported below all come from one sample, sequenced in a study of blood T cell repertoires in COVID-19. Measured with immunoSEQ multiplex PCR; TCRdb has only the in-frame clones, and not every one. The table lists roughly 130,000 clones, around 82% of them singletons. Sequenced sample: PBMCs or T cells enriched from blood (not recorded which). The receptors shown here come from a man aged 35-49 years with acute COVID-19.

The V and J genes are TRBV3-1 (or the pseudogene TRBV3-2) and TRBJ2-3; 7 bases agree with TRBD2. Germline V CDR1 and CDR2: LGHDT, YNNKEL (reference sequence). This CDR3 is 15 amino acids long. Trimming at V came to 0 bases and at J to 4 bases, leaving 4 bases not matched to a gene. The CDR3 sequence is CASSQDGGDPDTQYF. The CDR3 DNA sequence: TGTGCCAGCAGCCAAGATGGGGGGGATCCAGATACGCAGTATTTT.

V gene TRBV28 combines with J gene TRBJ2-5, with 15 nucleotides matching TRBD2. The J segment lost 3 bases and the V segment lost 4 bases, leaving 3 bases of the junction unmatched. Germline V gives CDR1 MDHEN, CDR2 SYDVKM. The CDR3 runs to 16 residues. The CDR3 is CASSSGLAGGEETQYF. The CDR3 bases are TGTGCCAGCAGTTCGGGACTAGCGGGAGGTGAAGAGACCCAGTACTTC.

This clone was picked up one time. This sequence joins TRBV27 and TRBJ2-7; 11 bases fit TRBD1. V lost 4 bases to trimming and J lost 4 bases; unmatched junction nucleotides: 9. The CDR3 covers 16 residues. CDR1 MNHEY and CDR2 SMNVEV come from the germline V gene (reference sequence). The CDR3: CASSSVRDRGFYEQYF. The CDR3 nucleotides read TGTGCCAGCAGTTCAGTACGGGACAGGGGGTTTTACGAGCAGTACTTC.

This chain links TRBV14 with TRBJ2-3, with D uncertain. Trimming removed 0 bases from V and 9 bases from J, with 10 bases in between. The CDR3 is 13 residues long. The V gene's germline CDR1 is SGHDN and CDR2 FVKESK. CDR3 region: CASSQDYLATQYF. In DNA form, the CDR3 reads TGTGCCAGCAGCCAAGATTATTTGGCCACGCAGTATTTT.

This chain connects TRBV5-1 to TRBJ1-1; TRBD1 matches 9 bases. Looked up from germline, CDR1 is SGHRS and CDR2 is YFSETQ. This CDR3 has 16 amino acids. With V trimmed by 4 bases and J by 6 bases, 13 bases remained unmatched. CDR3 region: CASSRTGGEVPPEAFF. The CDR3, as DNA: TGCGCCAGCAGCCGAACAGGGGGCGAAGTGCCCCCTGAAGCTTTCTTT.

The chain couples TRBV7-9 to TRBJ1-5; 9 nucleotides align to TRBD1. The CDR3 consists of 17 residues. Unmatched junction bases numbered 8, after V lost 5 bases and J lost 0 bases. From germline, CDR1 is SEHNR and CDR2 FQNEAQ (reference sequence). The CDR3 loop is CASSTGTGFVSNQPQHF. The DNA for the CDR3 is TGTGCCAGCAGCACAGGGACAGGGTTCGTTAGCAATCAGCCCCAGCATTTT.

The chain has TRBV28 and TRBJ2-1, with 9 bases lining up with TRBD1. With V trimmed by 8 bases and J by 4 bases, 9 bases remained unmatched. The CDR3 extends over 15 amino acids. The germline V gene encodes CDR1 MDHEN and CDR2 SYDVKM. CDR3 residues: CASESPGQGYNEQFF. The DNA of the CDR3 is TGTGCCAGCGAATCTCCGGGACAGGGATACAATGAGCAGTTCTTC.

This rearrangement joins TRBV30 to TRBJ2-6, with D perhaps matching TRBD1 (6 bases). CDR1 GTSNPN and CDR2 SVGIG come from the germline V gene (reference sequence). The CDR3 length is 18 residues. With 2 bases removed from V and 0 bases from J, the gap between germline ends came to 17 bases. The CDR3 is CAWSPTVGARSGANVLTF. CDR3 in DNA: TGTGCCTGGAGTCCCACAGTGGGGGCCCGCTCTGGGGCCAACGTCCTGACTTTC.

The chain is built from TRBV7-8 and TRBJ1-2; perhaps TRBD1 as D (6 bases). The CDR3 spans 16 residues. The germline gives CDR1 SGHVS, CDR2 FQNEAQ. V was clipped by 2 bases and J by 2 bases, with 15 bases between them. In DNA form, the CDR3 reads TGTGCCAGCAGCTTATTTACAGGGACGACCAACTATGGCTACACCTTC. Its translation: CASSLFTGTTNYGYTF.

This clone was recorded once. This CDR3 reads CASSVLAGGGPNEQFF. In DNA form, the CDR3 reads TGTGCCAGCAGCGTATTAGCGGGGGGAGGCCCCAATGAGCAGTTCTTC. The genes are TRBV9 and TRBJ2-1, with 10 nucleotides matching TRBD2. In germline, CDR1 is SGDLS, CDR2 YYNGEE. V dropped 1 base and J dropped 6; count of bases not matched to a gene: 7. The CDR3 is made up of 16 amino acids.

The gene calls are TRBV12-3 or TRBV12-4 and TRBJ1-1; no reliable D call. The CDR3 is made up of 13 amino acids. Trimming cost V 5 bases and J 4 bases, with 11 bases left between them. The CDR3 sequence: CASSRSPSTEAFF. The CDR3 bases are TGTGCCAGCAGTCGCTCACCCAGCACTGAAGCTTTCTTT.

This chain joins TRBV18 and TRBJ1-5; 8 positions agree with TRBD1. V shed 5 bases and J 2 bases; nucleotides not matched to a gene: 11. The CDR3 runs to 17 residues. The germline gives CDR1 KGHSH, CDR2 LQKENI. The CDR3: CASSSETGERGNQPQHF. The CDR3 DNA sequence: TGTGCCAGCTCATCGGAGACAGGGGAGAGGGGCAATCAGCCCCAGCATTTT.

This rearrangement joins TRBV5-6 to TRBJ2-7; D is perhaps TRBD1 (6 bases). CDR1 SGHDT and CDR2 YYEEEE come from the germline V gene. The CDR3 contains 12 residues. Deletions cut 3 bases from V and 4 bases from J, with 8 bases between. In nucleotides, the CDR3 is TGTGCCAGCAGCTGGACAGATTACGAGCAGTACTTC. Residues: CASSWTDYEQYF.

The table lists this clone with a few counts. The CDR3 region is CASSQQGAYEQYF. CDR3 DNA sequence: TGCGCCAGCAGTCAACAGGGGGCCTACGAGCAGTACTTC. The chain employs TRBV10-1 and TRBJ2-7, with 8 bases fitting TRBD1. V lost 5 bases to trimming and J lost 2 bases; unmatched junction nucleotides: 2. The CDR3 totals 13 residues. CDR1 is WNHNN and CDR2 is SYGVQD in the germline V gene (reference sequence).

The V gene is TRBV28, the J gene TRBJ2-1; D may be TRBD2 (6 bases). CDR1 and CDR2 (germline): MDHEN, SYDVKM. CDR3 size: 17 residues. V lost 0 bases and J 0 bases, leaving 12 bases between the germline ends. Here the CDR3 DNA reads TGTGCCAGCAGTTTATGGGGCGGGACCCACTCCTACAATGAGCAGTTCTTC. It is translated as CASSLWGGTHSYNEQFF.

This sequence joins TRBV21-1 and TRBJ2-2; the D call of TRBD2 is as the table states it, not checked on the DNA. TRBV21-1 is tagged as a pseudogene. CDR3 length equals 23 residues. The CDR3 nucleotides read TGTGCCAGCAGCAAAGCTCGGGGTACTAGCGGGAGGGCACACAGAGGAATCACCGGGGAGCTGTTTTTT. Translating it yields CASSKARGTSGRAHRGITGELFF.

V usage is TRBV5-6 and J usage is TRBJ2-3; 10 nucleotides agree with TRBD1. V was clipped by 4 bases and J by 5 bases; unmatched bases: 7. CDR3 length: 15 amino acids. Germline CDR1 and CDR2: SGHDT and YYEEEE. CDR3 in DNA: TGTGCCAGCAGCCTGGACAGGGGGTTTCAAGATACGCAGTATTTT. Translation: CASSLDRGFQDTQYF. Full variable domain (outside the CDR3, taken from reference TRBV5-6 and TRBJ2-3): DAGVTQSPTHLIKTRGQQVTLRCSPKSGHDTVSWYQQALGQGPQFIFQYYEEEERQRGNFPDRFSGHQFPNYSSELNVNALLLGDSALYLCASSLDRGFQDTQYFGPGTRLTVL.

This clone was seen a few times. This rearrangement joins TRBV7-2 to TRBJ1-1; 8 bases agree with TRBD1. This CDR3 contains 16 residues. The germline CDR1 and CDR2 sequences are SGHTA and FQGNSA. The V gene end was trimmed by 5 bases and the J gene end by 0 bases; junction bases not matched to a gene: 8. CDR3 loop: CASSPLGTGLNTEAFF. The CDR3 bases are TGTGCCAGCAGCCCCCTCGGGACAGGCCTGAACACTGAAGCTTTCTTT.

In its sample, this clone was seen once. Germline and junction disagree at one end, which may indicate a read error. The J gene is TRBJ1-4, the V gene TRBV7-8; D is ambiguous. The CDR3 sequence is 14 residues long. Germline assignment: CDR1 SGHVS and CDR2 FQNEAQ. The CDR3 spells CASTLGQAGEKLFF. DNA for the CDR3: TGTGCCAGCACCTTAGGGCAGGCCGGTGAAAAACTGTTTTTT.

The genes are TRBV11-3 and TRBJ2-3; the D gene is possibly TRBD1 (6 bases). Germline CDR1 and CDR2: SGHNT and YENEEA. The V and J ends lost 4 bases and 4 bases respectively, with 9 bases between them. The CDR3 loop spans 13 amino acids. The DNA of the CDR3 is TGTGCCAGCAGCTGGGGGCGGTCAGATACGCAGTATTTT. It specifies CASSWGRSDTQYF. The variable domain in full, completed from reference TRBV11-3 and TRBJ2-3, reads EAGVVQSPRYKIIEKKQPVAFWCNPISGHNTLYWYLQNLGQGPELLIRYENEEAVDDSQLPKDRFSAERLKGVDSTLKIQPAELGDSAVYLCASSWGRSDTQYFGPGTRLTVL.

The rearrangement uses TRBV6-2 or TRBV6-3 and TRBJ1-5, with D possibly being TRBD1 (5 bases). The CDR3 sequence is 15 residues long. Germline V CDR1 and CDR2: MNHEY, SVGEGT. Trimming cost V 2 bases and J 5 bases, with 13 bases left between them. CDR3 amino acids: CASSYGTGTDQPQHF. The DNA for the CDR3 is TGTGCCAGCAGTTACGGCACAGGTACTGATCAGCCCCAGCATTTT.

The sample holds one count of this clone. V is TRBV2 and J is TRBJ2-2, with 10 bases fitting TRBD2. The CDR3 contains 15 residues. Per germline, CDR1 SNHLY and CDR2 FYNNEI. V gave up 7 bases and J gave up 4 bases; unmatched junction bases: 6. The chain's CDR3 is CASIPSGGATGELFF. In nucleotides, the CDR3 is TGTGCCAGCATTCCCAGCGGGGGGGCCACCGGGGAGCTGTTTTTT.

The rearrangement uses TRBV28 and TRBJ1-5; 7 bases map to TRBD1. This CDR3 has 13 residues. The germline V gene encodes CDR1 MDHEN and CDR2 SYDVKM. V was clipped by 3 bases and J by 7 bases; unmatched bases: 3. CDR3 in amino acids: CASSFGQVQPQHF. The DNA for the CDR3 is TGTGCCAGCAGTTTTGGACAGGTCCAGCCCCAGCATTTT. Full variable domain (outside the CDR3, taken from reference TRBV28 and TRBJ1-5): DVKVTQSSRYLVKRTGEKVFLECVQDMDHENMFWYRQDPGLGLRLIYFSYDVKMKEKGDIPEGYSVSREKKERFSLILESASTNQTSMYLCASSFGQVQPQHFGDGTRLSIL.